Listed below are T cell receptor beta chains from one sample, sequenced in a study of cytomegalovirus exposure and HLA in healthy donors. Profiling relied on immunoSEQ multiplex PCR, and the TCRdb table lists in-frame clones only, not all of them. The data contain roughly 200,000 clones, over 65% of them singletons. What was sequenced was PBMCs. The origin of the receptors is a woman between 55 and 75 years old in good health and CMV-seropositive. Each CDR3 is given with its conserved first and last residue. A D gene is named only where the DNA matches it firmly. Only part of the rows carry a size: once, few, many, or a class if the clone is expanded.

length	size	V	D	J	CDR3	DNA
14	NA	TRBV18	NA	TRBJ2-1	CASSPSAPYNEQFF	TGTGCCAGCTCACCAAGCGCCCCGTACAATGAGCAGTTCTTC
12	NA	TRBV2	NA	TRBJ2-5	CASSGDSETQYF	TGTGCCAGCAGTGGGGACTCCGAGACCCAGTACTTC
12	NA	TRBV18	NA	TRBJ2-1	CASSNGFNEQFF	TGTGCCAGCTCAAACGGGTTCAATGAGCAGTTCTTC
14	NA	TRBV28	TRBD1	TRBJ1-2	CASSGTEPNYGYTF	TGTGCCAGCAGTGGGACAGAACCTAACTATGGCTACACCTTC
14	NA	TRBV14	NA	TRBJ1-6	CASSQTGGLSPLHF	TGTGCCAGCAGCCAGACGGGGGGACTCTCACCCCTCCACTTT
14	NA	TRBV11-2	TRBD2	TRBJ2-7	CASSPGLVLYEQYF	TGTGCCAGCAGCCCCGGACTAGTGTTATACGAGCAGTACTTC
15	NA	TRBV10-3	NA	TRBJ1-1	CAISYAGGLNTEAFF	TGTGCCATCAGTTATGCCGGGGGGCTGAACACTGAAGCTTTCTTT
13	few	TRBV27	NA	TRBJ2-5	CATRAAGGETQYF	TGTGCCACCAGGGCCGCGGGTGGAGAGACCCAGTACTTC
12	NA	TRBV6-1	NA	TRBJ1-2	CASSEWREGYTF	TGTGCCAGCAGTGAGTGGCGGGAGGGCTACACCTTC
19	few	TRBV7-9	NA	TRBJ1-1	CASSYTLRTVPRGNTEAFF	TGTGCCAGCAGCTATACACTCCGGACAGTTCCCAGGGGGAACACTGAAGCTTTCTTT
15	NA	TRBV16	TRBD1	TRBJ2-4	CASSQSGTGENIQYF	TGTGCCAGCAGCCAATCGGGGACAGGGGAAAACATTCAGTACTTC
16	NA	TRBV19	TRBD2	TRBJ2-7	CASSLSGTSGIYEQYF	TGTGCCAGTAGTCTATCCGGGACTAGCGGGATTTACGAGCAGTACTTC
13	NA	TRBV6-1	NA	TRBJ1-1	CASIAQGIAEAFF	TGTGCCAGCATAGCCCAGGGGATTGCTGAAGCTTTCTTT
13	NA	TRBV30	TRBD1	TRBJ1-1	CAWSRQGEGGAFF	TGTGCCTGGAGTAGACAGGGGGAGGGAGGAGCTTTCTTT
15	NA	TRBV4-3	NA	TRBJ2-5	CASSQGDRDQETQYF	TGCGCCAGCAGCCAGGGAGACCGGGACCAAGAGACCCAGTACTTC
18	NA	TRBV5-4	TRBD1	TRBJ2-3	CASSLIPGTGYSTDTQYF	TGTGCCAGCAGCTTGATTCCCGGGACAGGGTATAGCACAGATACGCAGTATTTT
14	NA	TRBV2	NA	TRBJ1-4	CASSIQGGDEKLFF	TGTGCCAGCAGTATACAGGGTGGGGATGAAAAACTGTTTTTT
16	few	TRBV5-4	NA	TRBJ2-3	CASSASKLRSTDTQYF	TGTGCCAGCAGCGCATCAAAACTACGAAGCACAGATACGCAGTATTTT
13	NA	TRBV5-1	NA	TRBJ2-3	CASSLAGGDTQYF	TGCGCCAGCAGCTTGGCAGGAGGGGATACGCAGTATTTT
15	once	TRBV6-5	NA	TRBJ1-2	CASSYSNSVRRGYTF	TGTGCCAGCAGTTACTCGAACTCCGTACGGCGGGGCTACACCTTC
13	NA	TRBV7-2	NA	TRBJ1-3	CASSSLSGNTIYF	TGTGCCAGCAGCTCACTATCCGGAAACACCATATATTTT
15	few	TRBV5-1	TRBD1	TRBJ1-5	CASSRTGASNQPQHF	TGCGCCAGCAGCCGGACAGGGGCTAGCAATCAGCCCCAGCATTTT
14	once	TRBV9	NA	TRBJ1-2	CASSVPGRDYGYTF	TGTGCCAGCAGCGTACCGGGCAGGGACTATGGCTACACCTTC
15	NA	TRBV7-6	NA	TRBJ1-4	CASSLGGWGGEKLFF	TGTGCCAGCAGCTTAGGCGGCTGGGGGGGGGAAAAACTGTTTTTT
14	few	TRBV9	NA	TRBJ1-4	CASSPSGVEEKLFF	TGTGCCAGCAGTCCTTCGGGGGTAGAAGAAAAACTGTTTTTT
15	NA	TRBV11-3	NA	TRBJ2-7	CASSYRSQGNYEQYF	TGTGCCAGCAGCTACAGGTCCCAGGGTAACTACGAGCAGTACTTC
15	NA	TRBV9	TRBD1	TRBJ1-2	CASSTRSGTGSLYTF	TGTGCCAGCAGCACCCGCTCCGGGACAGGGTCCTTGTACACCTTC
15	NA	TRBV7-9	NA	TRBJ2-3	CASSSSLGSTDTQYF	TGTGCCAGCAGCTCCTCCCTAGGTAGCACAGATACGCAGTATTTT
13	NA	TRBV27	NA	TRBJ1-4	CARSREEVEKLFF	TGTGCCAGGTCAAGGGAGGAAGTAGAAAAACTGTTTTTT
14	NA	TRBV11-2	TRBD1	TRBJ1-1	CASSADRDSTEAFF	TGTGCCAGCAGTGCTGACAGGGATAGCACTGAAGCTTTCTTT
13	NA	TRBV9	NA	TRBJ1-2	CASSAGTNYGYTF	TGTGCCAGCAGCGCAGGGACTAATTATGGCTACACCTTC
14	once	TRBV2	NA	TRBJ1-5	CASSGVVGVQPQHF	TGTGCCAGCAGTGGGGTGGTAGGGGTGCAGCCCCAGCATTTT
15	NA	TRBV6-6	TRBD1	TRBJ2-3	CASSFATGGADTQYF	TGTGCCAGCAGTTTCGCGACAGGGGGCGCGGATACGCAGTATTTT
15	NA	TRBV5-1	TRBD1	TRBJ2-4	CASSFTGTGEDIQYF	TGCGCCAGCAGCTTTACCGGGACAGGGGAGGACATTCAGTACTTC
15	NA	TRBV5-1	TRBD2	TRBJ2-2	CASSLAGGGTGELFF	TGCGCCAGCAGCCTAGCGGGAGGGGGCACCGGGGAGCTGTTTTTT